This entry concerns a single T cell receptor beta chain. Only in-frame clones appear in the TCRdb table, and some are missing; sequencing was by immunoSEQ multiplex PCR. The sample lists 53,000 or so clones; around 84% were seen once. There are 13 residues in the CDR3. V shed 2 bases and J shed 5 bases, with 6 bases lying between them. Germline CDR1 SNHLY, CDR2 FYNNEI. The data belong to a study of technical replicates of blood from a handful of donors. The sequenced sample was PBMCs. The V and J genes are TRBV2 and TRBJ2-2; D unclear. This TCR was sampled from a human donor in good health. Some clones in this sample may be carry-over from other donors' samples. CDR3 bases: TGTGCCAGCAGTGAACAGAATACCGGGGAGCTGTTTTTT. Translating it yields CASSEQNTGELFF.